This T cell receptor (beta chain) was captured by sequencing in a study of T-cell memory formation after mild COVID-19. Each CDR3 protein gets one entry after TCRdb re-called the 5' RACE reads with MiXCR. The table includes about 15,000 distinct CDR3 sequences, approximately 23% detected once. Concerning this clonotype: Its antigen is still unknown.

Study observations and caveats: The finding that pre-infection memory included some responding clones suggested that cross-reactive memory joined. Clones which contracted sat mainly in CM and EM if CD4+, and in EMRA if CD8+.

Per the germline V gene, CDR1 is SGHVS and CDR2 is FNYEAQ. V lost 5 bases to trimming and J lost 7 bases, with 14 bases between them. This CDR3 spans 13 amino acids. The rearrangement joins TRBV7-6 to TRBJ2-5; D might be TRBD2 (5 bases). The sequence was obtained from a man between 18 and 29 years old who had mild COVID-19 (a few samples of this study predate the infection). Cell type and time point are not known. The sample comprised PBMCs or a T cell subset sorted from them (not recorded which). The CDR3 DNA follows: TGTGCCAGCAGCCTCGGGTCTGAGGGGACCCAGTACTTC. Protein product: CASSLGSEGTQYF.